Following are 14 T cell receptor beta chains from one sample sequenced in a study of blood T cell repertoires in COVID-19. TCRdb's table, derived via immunoSEQ multiplex PCR, lists solely in-frame clones and lacks some. The sample has 200,000 to 250,000 clones, 80% to 95% seen once. Sequences were obtained from peripheral blood. Receptor source: a man aged 55 to 70 with COVID-19, enrolled during active disease.

The CDR3 DNA reads TGTGCCAGCAGCCAGGGAGAGGCTGGAAACACCATATATTTT. Its protein product is CASSQGEAGNTIYF. The V call is TRBV3-1 (or the pseudogene TRBV3-2), the J call TRBJ1-3; D gene uncertain. This CDR3 contains 14 residues. Trimming left V 3 bases short and J 2 bases short, with 8 bases between. Germline V gives CDR1 LGHDT, CDR2 YNNKEL (reference sequence).

This chain connects TRBV6-6 to TRBJ2-1, with 10 nucleotides matching TRBD2. There are 21 residues in the CDR3. V trimming: 6 bases; J trimming: 2 bases; junction bases outside the gene matches: 22. CDR1 is MNHNY and CDR2 is SVGAGI in the germline V gene (reference sequence). The CDR3 reads CASRRLASGTSARSTYNEQFF. CDR3 coding DNA: TGTGCCAGCAGACGACTCGCGTCTGGGACTAGCGCACGATCCACCTACAATGAGCAGTTCTTC.

This clone was detected only once. The chain employs TRBV7-3 and TRBJ2-2; D remains unclear. V lost 4 bases and J lost 7, with 4 bases in between. The CDR3 has 11 residues. Germline V lookup: CDR1 SGHTA, CDR2 FQGTGA. The CDR3 here is CASSSHGELFF. In DNA form, the CDR3 reads TGTGCCAGCAGCTCCCACGGGGAGCTGTTTTTT.

The genes are TRBV3-1 (or the pseudogene TRBV3-2) and TRBJ2-2; 7 bases line up with TRBD2. This CDR3 comprises 13 residues. Germline V lookup: CDR1 LGHDT, CDR2 YNNKEL (reference sequence). With 4 bases clipped from V and 6 bases from J, the junction kept 2 bases outside the gene matches. The CDR3 spells CASSRLAPGELFF. The DNA for the CDR3 is TGTGCCAGCAGCCGACTAGCTCCCGGGGAGCTGTTTTTT.

The gene calls are TRBV7-2 and TRBJ1-2; no reliable D call. Germline V gives CDR1 SGHTA, CDR2 FQGNSA. This CDR3 contains 13 residues. V was trimmed by 4 bases and J by 7 bases, leaving 13 bases between them. This chain's CDR3 is CASSYDAPGGYTF. CDR3 sequence (DNA): TGTGCCAGCAGCTACGATGCCCCCGGTGGCTACACCTTC. Full variable domain (outside the CDR3, taken from reference TRBV7-2 and TRBJ1-2): GAGVSQSPSNKVTEKGKDVELRCDPISGHTALYWYRQSLGQGLEFLIYFQGNSAPDKSGLPSDRFSAERTGGSVSTLTIQRTQQEDSAVYLCASSYDAPGGYTFGSGTRLTVV.

The chain joins TRBV19 to TRBJ2-4; D is perhaps TRBD2 (6 bases). Trimming pared 8 bases from V and 0 bases from J, leaving 17 bases between. This CDR3 has 16 amino acids. CDR1 and CDR2 from the germline V gene are LNHDA and SQIVND (reference sequence). The CDR3 nucleotides read TGTGCCAGTGGAGGGTACGGAGGGCTAGCCAAAAACATTCAGTACTTC. Its protein product is CASGGYGGLAKNIQYF.

This chain uses TRBV30 with TRBJ1-6; TRBD1 agrees at 7 bases. CDR1 and CDR2 from the germline V gene are GTSNPN and SVGIG (reference sequence). This CDR3 has 15 residues. The V segment lost 2 bases and the J segment 6 bases; nucleotides outside the gene matches: 7. CDR3 DNA sequence: TGTGCCTGGAGTTACAGGGGTCCCTCTAATTCACCCCTCCACTTT. This gives the protein CAWSYRGPSNSPLHF.

The genes are TRBV19 and TRBJ2-6, with 9 bases lining up with TRBD1. The CDR3 has 17 amino acids. V lost 5 bases to trimming and J lost 4 bases; unmatched junction nucleotides: 9. The germline V gene has CDR1 LNHDA and CDR2 SQIVND (reference sequence). CDR3 in DNA: TGTGCCAGTAGTGCCGGAACAGGGGGCTCCGGGGCCAACGTCCTGACTTTC. It yields the protein CASSAGTGGSGANVLTF.

This chain uses TRBV28 with TRBJ1-5; D unresolved. The CDR3 length is 16 residues. V was shortened by 5 bases and J by 2 bases, with 16 bases between the two germline ends. Germline CDR1 MDHEN, CDR2 SYDVKM. The CDR3 spells CASSLRGGSRNQPQHF. The CDR3 region has the DNA TGTGCCAGCAGTCTCCGCGGAGGGTCGCGCAATCAGCCCCAGCATTTT.

The rearrangement uses TRBV14 and TRBJ2-1; 10 nucleotides agree with TRBD2. The CDR3 spans 15 residues. Germline V lookup: CDR1 SGHDN, CDR2 FVKESK. With V trimmed by 4 bases and J by 9 bases, 9 bases remained unmatched. The CDR3 sequence: CASSPSGRAAVEQFF. The CDR3 region has the DNA TGTGCCAGCAGCCCCAGCGGGAGGGCCGCTGTTGAGCAGTTCTTC. The full variable domain, rest sourced from reference TRBV14 and TRBJ2-1, is EAGVTQFPSHSVIEKGQTVTLRCDPISGHDNLYWYRRVMGKEIKFLLHFVKESKQDESGMPNNRFLAERTGGTYSTLKVQPAELEDSGVYFCASSPSGRAAVEQFFGPGTRLTVL.

The table lists this clone with a few counts. The V call is TRBV5-1, the J call TRBJ2-2, with 7 bases that match TRBD1. Germline V gene data show CDR1 as SGHRS and CDR2 as YFSETQ. With V trimmed by 5 bases and J by 0 bases, 1 base remained unmatched. This CDR3 comprises 14 residues. Here the CDR3 DNA reads TGCGCCAGCAGTCAGGGGGCGAACACCGGGGAGCTGTTTTTT. Encoded protein: CASSQGANTGELFF.

This sequence joins TRBV4-3 and TRBJ2-5; TRBD2 might be the D (5 bases). The CDR3 extends over 18 amino acids. Germline assignment: CDR1 LGHNA and CDR2 YSLEER. V lost 0 bases and J 9 bases, leaving 26 bases between the germline ends. The CDR3 nucleotides read TGCGCCAGCAGCCAAGATGTTAACAGACGATCACTTCCGGAGGCCCAGTACTTC. Translating it yields CASSQDVNRRSLPEAQYF.

V gene TRBV10-3 combines with J gene TRBJ1-5, with 7 nucleotides matching TRBD1. Germline V gives CDR1 ENHRY, CDR2 SYGVKD. Trimming at V came to 6 bases and at J to 11 bases, leaving 16 bases not matched to a gene. The CDR3 spans 15 residues. The CDR3 DNA reads as TGTGCCATCAGCGATCGGGACAGATCTTTGGGGGCCCAGCATTTT. Its protein product is CAISDRDRSLGAQHF.

The V call is TRBV2, the J call TRBJ2-7, with D perhaps TRBD1 (6 bases). Trimming cost V 9 bases and J 7 bases, with 13 bases left between them. The CDR3 has 11 amino acids. The germline V gene has CDR1 SNHLY and CDR2 FYNNEI. CDR3 in DNA: TGTGCCAGTACCAAGGGGGTTGAGCAGTACTTC. It yields the protein CASTKGVEQYF.